This T cell receptor (beta chain) was sequenced for a study of T-cell memory formation after mild COVID-19. The study, taken as a whole, reports: In pre-infection memory, a portion of responding clones appeared, which suggested that cross-reactive memory joined. Whereas later expanders leaned CD4+, clones contracting day 15 to 85 showed a balanced CD4/CD8 makeup. Among clones peaking at day 37 in the second wave, SARS-CoV-2 specificity remained unconfirmed.

There are 16 residues in the CDR3. The germline V gene encodes CDR1 SGHRS and CDR2 YFSETQ. With 6 bases removed from V and 3 bases from J, the gap between germline ends came to 22 bases. From 5'RACE with constant-segment primers came TCR alpha and TCR beta cDNA libraries that carried sample barcodes and UMIs. TCRdb passed the 5' RACE reads through MiXCR, listing each CDR3 protein once. The sample includes 550,000 to 700,000 distinct CDR3 sequences, 17% seen only once; the top ten take about 7.5%. This clonotype was seen a handful of times. What it recognizes is unknown. This receptor was obtained from an adult woman who had mild COVID-19 (a few samples of this study predate the infection). Cell type and time point are not known. The sample consisted of PBMCs or a T cell subset sorted from them (not recorded which). The chain joins TRBV5-1 to TRBJ2-7; D not certain. This CDR3 reads CASTLMTSEQNYEQYF. CDR3 DNA: TGCGCCAGCACCCTGATGACCTCGGAACAGAACTACGAGCAGTACTTC. The variable domain in full, with the rest retrieved from reference TRBV5-1 and TRBJ2-7, is KAGVTQTPRYLIKTRGQQVTLSCSPISGHRSVSWYQQTPGQGLQFLFEYFSETQRNKGNFPGRFSGRQFSNSRSEMNVSTLELGDSALYLCASTLMTSEQNYEQYFGPGTRLTVT.